These T cell receptor beta chains were read from a single sample in a study of shared clonotypes between healthy human individuals. Assay used: immunoSEQ multiplex PCR; TCRdb lists only in-frame clones, some missing. The top ten hold roughly 0.14% of the sample, which has roughly 2.6 million clones, 85% to 95% seen once. The source material was naive CD4+ T cells sorted from blood. The source is a man aged 18 to 30 in good health. CDR3s include the opening cysteine and the closing phenylalanine or tryptophan. The D gene is left open where the match is weak. Where a row states a size, it is once, few, many or the class of an expanded clone; other rows omit it.

J gene | clone size | D gene | V gene | CDR3 protein | CDR3 DNA
TRBJ2-1 | NA | NA | TRBV25-1 | CASSVGGGDNEQFF | TGTGCCAGCAGTGTAGGGGGAGGAGACAATGAGCAGTTCTTC
TRBJ2-1 | NA | TRBD2 | TRBV15 | CATSSPGRGGNEQFF | TGTGCCACCAGCTCTCCCGGGCGGGGGGGCAATGAGCAGTTCTTC
TRBJ1-1 | NA | NA | TRBV4-3 | CASSQQVNLYQNTEAFF | TGCGCCAGCAGCCAACAGGTTAATCTTTATCAGAACACTGAAGCTTTCTTT
TRBJ1-2 | NA | TRBD1 | TRBV19 | CASSIKGTGSNYGYTF | TGTGCCAGTAGTATTAAAGGGACAGGCTCTAACTATGGCTACACCTTC
TRBJ1-3 | NA | NA | TRBV7-9 | CASSLWQDSGNTIYF | TGTGCCAGCAGCTTATGGCAGGACTCTGGAAACACCATATATTTT
TRBJ2-7 | NA | TRBD1 | TRBV7-2 | CASSLSTGGLSYEQYF | TGTGCCAGCAGCCTTTCGACAGGGGGCCTCTCCTACGAGCAGTACTTC
TRBJ2-1 | NA | TRBD2 | TRBV19 | CARSLRTSRVSYNEQFF | TGTGCCAGATCACTGAGGACTAGTCGGGTCTCCTACAATGAGCAGTTCTTC
TRBJ2-1 | NA | TRBD2 | TRBV6-5 | CASSSAGGSYNEQFF | TGTGCCAGCAGTTCAGCGGGGGGGTCCTACAATGAGCAGTTCTTC
TRBJ1-1 | NA | NA | TRBV18 | CASSPPWGGIWTEAFF | TGTGCCAGCTCACCACCATGGGGGGGCATTTGGACTGAAGCTTTCTTT
TRBJ2-5 | NA | TRBD1 | TRBV19 | CASSTPDRGRTQYF | TGTGCCAGTAGTACCCCGGACAGGGGAAGGACCCAGTACTTC
TRBJ2-7 | NA | NA | TRBV7-7 | CASSLVGSGPYEQYF | TGTGCTAGCAGCTTAGTGGGTTCAGGGCCCTACGAGCAGTACTTC
TRBJ1-2 | NA | TRBD1 | TRBV7-2 | CASSYRTGDIYGYTF | TGTGCCAGCAGCTACAGGACAGGAGACATCTATGGCTACACCTTC
TRBJ2-7 | NA | NA | TRBV7-2 | CASSSRQLLSYEQYF | TGTGCCAGCAGCTCTCGACAGCTTCTCTCCTACGAGCAGTACTTC
TRBJ2-1 | NA | NA | TRBV4-3 | CASSQGGLPNEQFF | TGCGCCAGCAGCCAAGGGGGACTTCCCAATGAGCAGTTCTTC
TRBJ2-3 | NA | TRBD1 | TRBV6-5 | CASSSIPGQGADTQYF | TGTGCCAGCAGTTCTATTCCGGGACAGGGGGCAGATACGCAGTATTTT
TRBJ2-1 | NA | TRBD2 | TRBV7-2 | CASSQLAGGPNEQFF | TGTGCCAGCAGCCAACTGGCGGGGGGGCCAAATGAGCAGTTCTTC
TRBJ1-2 | once | NA | TRBV10-3 | CAISDSDNYGYTF | TGTGCCATCAGTGACAGTGATAACTATGGCTACACCTTC
TRBJ2-2 | NA | TRBD1 | TRBV28 | CASISRQGANGELFF | TGTGCCAGCATCTCGAGACAGGGGGCAAACGGGGAGCTGTTTTTT
TRBJ2-7 | NA | NA | TRBV6-1 | CASRLLALLYEQYF | TGTGCCAGCAGGCTTTTAGCCCTCCTATACGAGCAGTACTTC
TRBJ2-7 | NA | NA | TRBV7-3 | CASSLGPTGYEQYF | TGTGCCAGCAGCCTAGGACCCACGGGGTACGAGCAGTACTTC
TRBJ2-7 | NA | NA | TRBV10-3 | CAIYGEGAYEQYF | TGTGCCATCTATGGGGAGGGGGCCTACGAGCAGTACTTC
TRBJ1-5 | NA | NA | TRBV10-3 | CATTRASNQPQHF | TGTGCCACAACCCGGGCGTCCAATCAGCCCCAGCATTTT
TRBJ1-2 | NA | NA | TRBV6-5 | CASSYSTRGGYTF | TGTGCCAGCAGTTACTCGACACGGGGCGGCTACACCTTC
TRBJ2-7 | once | TRBD2 | TRBV25-1 | CASSDRGSGIYEQYF | TGTGCCAGCAGTGACAGGGGTAGCGGGATCTACGAGCAGTACTTC
TRBJ2-5 | NA | NA | TRBV10-3 | CAISDTQETQYF | TGTGCCATCAGTGACACCCAAGAGACCCAGTACTTC
TRBJ2-3 | NA | TRBD2 | TRBV7-2 | CASSLREGLDTQYF | TGTGCCAGCAGCTTGCGGGAGGGCCTGGATACGCAGTATTTT
TRBJ2-5 | NA | NA | TRBV5-1 | CASSLQSLQETQYF | TGCGCCAGCAGCTTGCAATCTTTACAAGAGACCCAGTACTTC
TRBJ1-3 | NA | NA | TRBV29-1 | CSVDPGSRSGNTIYF | TGCAGCGTTGATCCGGGCAGCCGCTCTGGAAACACCATATATTTT
TRBJ2-2 | NA | NA | TRBV14 | CASSQDQTSIPTGELFF | TGTGCCAGCAGCCAAGACCAGACTTCCATCCCCACCGGGGAGCTGTTTTTT
TRBJ2-7 | NA | NA | TRBV19 | CASSSPGHGNYEQYF | TGTGCCAGTAGTTCACCGGGACACGGAAACTACGAGCAGTACTTC
TRBJ1-4 | NA | NA | TRBV27 | CASSIEALGKLFF | TGTGCCAGCAGTATAGAGGCCCTGGGAAAACTGTTTTTT
TRBJ2-7 | NA | TRBD2 | TRBV19 | CASSRTSDSSYEQYF | TGTGCCAGTAGTCGGACTAGCGACAGCTCCTACGAGCAGTACTTC
TRBJ1-1 | NA | TRBD1 | TRBV18 | CASSPLQGRNTEAFF | TGTGCCAGCTCACCACTACAGGGGCGCAACACTGAAGCTTTCTTT
TRBJ1-2 | NA | TRBD1 | TRBV6-1 | CASRFGQGNGYTF | TGTGCCAGCAGGTTCGGACAGGGGAATGGCTACACCTTC
TRBJ1-2 | NA | TRBD1 | TRBV6-6 | CASSYSGTGGDGYTF | TGTGCCAGCAGTTACTCGGGAACAGGGGGAGATGGCTACACCTTC
TRBJ2-5 | NA | NA | TRBV7-2 | CASSLSGSQETQYF | TGTGCCAGCAGCCTTAGCGGAAGCCAAGAGACCCAGTACTTC
TRBJ1-1 | NA | TRBD1 | TRBV5-4 | CASSSTGEASTEAFF | TGTGCCAGCAGCAGCACAGGGGAGGCAAGCACTGAAGCTTTCTTT
TRBJ1-6 | NA | TRBD1 | TRBV27 | CASSDREAYNSPLHF | TGTGCCAGCAGTGACAGGGAGGCCTATAATTCACCCCTCCACTTT
TRBJ2-7 | once | NA | TRBV27 | CASSDGRTSYEQYF | TGTGCCAGCAGTGATGGACGGACGTCCTACGAGCAGTACTTC
TRBJ2-5 | NA | NA | TRBV18 | CASSPIPEGQETQYF | TGTGCCAGCTCACCAATCCCGGAGGGGCAAGAGACCCAGTACTTC
TRBJ2-7 | NA | NA | TRBV6-5 | CASRRGFYEQYF | TGTGCCAGCAGAAGGGGGTTCTACGAGCAGTACTTC
TRBJ2-7 | NA | NA | TRBV9 | CASSVGGWSEQYF | TGTGCCAGCAGCGTAGGGGGCTGGAGTGAGCAGTACTTC
TRBJ2-4 | once | NA | TRBV30 | CAWSLSSNIQYF | TGTGCCTGGAGTCTCAGCTCTAACATTCAGTACTTC
TRBJ2-7 | NA | TRBD1 | TRBV4-1 | CASSLDRGSYEQYF | TGCGCCAGCAGCCTCGACAGGGGATCCTACGAGCAGTACTTC
TRBJ1-6 | NA | NA | TRBV19 | CASSPYPDGPLHF | TGTGCCAGTAGTCCCTACCCGGACGGACCCCTCCACTTT
TRBJ2-3 | NA | TRBD2 | TRBV19 | CASSSRTSGGSDTQYF | TGTGCCAGTAGTTCCCGGACTAGCGGGGGATCAGATACGCAGTATTTT
TRBJ2-7 | once | TRBD1 | TRBV18 | CASSQRQGRQIYEQYF | TGTGCCAGCTCCCAGAGACAGGGACGACAAATCTACGAGCAGTACTTC
TRBJ2-5 | NA | NA | TRBV10-2 | CASSESAGPIQETQYF | TGCGCCAGCAGTGAGTCCGCAGGCCCGATTCAAGAGACCCAGTACTTC